These T cell receptor beta chains were read from a single sample in a study of PD-1 blockade in classical Hodgkin lymphoma. The protocol was immunoSEQ multiplex PCR, while the TCRdb copy is restricted to in-frame clones and leaves out a portion. The sample shows around 17,000 clones, 70% to 90% of them seen only once. Sequencing was performed on CD4+ T cells from blood, taken at baseline. These receptor sequences come from a human donor with classical Hodgkin lymphoma. CDR3s include the opening cysteine and the closing phenylalanine or tryptophan. The order of the fields is clone size, CDR3 length, D gene, J gene, V gene, CDR3 protein, CDR3 DNA. The D gene is left open where the match is weak. Rows may omit the clone size; those that give it use once, few, many or a size class.

>few|12|.|TRBJ1-1|TRBV2
CASSEGMRDTSF
TGTGCCAGCAGTGAAGGGATGCGGGACACTTCCTTT
>.|15|.|TRBJ2-3|TRBV6-5
CASSYSGTSTDTQYF
TGTGCCAGCAGTTACTCAGGGACCTCCACAGATACGCAGTATTTT
>.|15|.|TRBJ1-5|TRBV6-4
CASSPDSGGNQPQHF
TGTGCCAGCAGTCCCGACAGTGGGGGCAATCAGCCCCAGCATTTT
>.|10|.|TRBJ2-1|TRBV6-5
CASRGNEQFF
TGTGCCAGCAGGGGCAATGAGCAGTTCTTC
>.|12|.|TRBJ2-7|TRBV6-5
CASSYNRYEQYF
TGTGCCAGCAGTTACAACAGATACGAGCAGTACTTC
>.|15|.|TRBJ1-5|TRBV4-1
CASSQDKTTGQPQHF
TGCGCCAGCAGCCAAGACAAGACTACAGGTCAGCCCCAGCATTTT
>.|14|TRBD1|TRBJ1-1|TRBV10-3
CAISRQGVNTEAFF
TGTGCCATCAGCAGACAGGGGGTGAACACTGAAGCTTTCTTT
>.|15|TRBD1|TRBJ2-2|TRBV5-1
CASRSDRANTGELFF
TGCGCCAGCAGATCGGACAGGGCAAACACCGGGGAGCTGTTTTTT
>.|14|.|TRBJ2-3|TRBV9
CASSVAWGTDTQYF
TGTGCCAGCAGCGTAGCTTGGGGCACAGATACGCAGTATTTT
>.|19|TRBD2|TRBJ2-3|TRBV7-9
CASSGQSLAGGPITDTQYF
TGTGCCAGCAGCGGCCAATCGCTAGCGGGGGGGCCCATTACAGATACGCAGTATTTT
>.|14|TRBD1|TRBJ2-7|TRBV4-2
CASSLDRGRYEQYF
TGTGCCAGCAGCTTGGACAGGGGAAGGTACGAGCAGTACTTC
>.|15|.|TRBJ2-3|TRBV5-4
CASTRGGGVTDTQYF
TGTGCCAGCACCCGAGGGGGGGGAGTAACAGATACGCAGTATTTT
>.|11|.|TRBJ1-2|TRBV7-9
CASSQRDGYTF
TGTGCCAGCAGTCAGCGGGATGGCTACACCTTC
>few|15|TRBD1|TRBJ2-7|TRBV6-5
CASSWGTGAPYEQYF
TGTGCCAGCAGTTGGGGGACAGGGGCCCCCTACGAGCAGTACTTC
>.|13|TRBD1|TRBJ2-7|TRBV30
CAWSSTGAYEQYF
TGTGCCTGGAGTTCGACAGGGGCTTACGAGCAGTACTTC
>.|13|.|TRBJ1-1|TRBV5-4
CASSWDKNTEAFF
TGTGCCAGCAGTTGGGACAAAAACACTGAAGCTTTCTTT
>.|16|TRBD1|TRBJ1-3|TRBV10-3
CASSEDRGLSGNTIYF
TGTGCCTCTTCAGAGGACAGGGGGCTCTCTGGAAACACCATATATTTT
>.|14|.|TRBJ1-1|TRBV10-3
CAISESAGSTEAFF
TGTGCCATCAGTGAATCGGCAGGGAGCACTGAAGCTTTCTTT
>.|13|.|TRBJ2-7|TRBV29-1
CSVRWGSTYEQYF
TGCAGCGTTCGGTGGGGCAGTACCTACGAGCAGTACTTC
>.|15|.|TRBJ1-3|TRBV7-2
CASSWTASSGNTIYF
TGTGCCAGCAGCTGGACAGCTTCATCTGGAAACACCATATATTTT
>.|18|TRBD2|TRBJ2-1|TRBV18
CASSPLGTSGFSYNEQFF
TGTGCCAGCTCACCCCTTGGGACTAGCGGTTTCTCCTACAATGAGCAGTTCTTC